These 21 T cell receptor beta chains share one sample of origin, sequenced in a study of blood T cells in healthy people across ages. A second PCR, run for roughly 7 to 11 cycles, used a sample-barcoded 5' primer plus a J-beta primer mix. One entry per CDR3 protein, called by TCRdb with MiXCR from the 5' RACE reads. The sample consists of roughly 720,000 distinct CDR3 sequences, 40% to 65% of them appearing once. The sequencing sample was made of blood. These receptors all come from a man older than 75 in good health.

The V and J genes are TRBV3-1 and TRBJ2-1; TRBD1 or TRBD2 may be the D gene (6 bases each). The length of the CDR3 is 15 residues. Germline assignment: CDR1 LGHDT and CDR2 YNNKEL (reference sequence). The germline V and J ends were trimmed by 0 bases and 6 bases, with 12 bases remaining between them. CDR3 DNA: TGTGCCAGCAGCCAAGATTCGGGGGCGCCCAATGAGCAGTTCTTC. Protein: CASSQDSGAPNEQFF.

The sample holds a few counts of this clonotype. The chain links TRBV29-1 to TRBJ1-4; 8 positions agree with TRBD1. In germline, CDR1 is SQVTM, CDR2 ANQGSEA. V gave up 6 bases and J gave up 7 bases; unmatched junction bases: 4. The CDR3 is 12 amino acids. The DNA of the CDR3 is TGCAGCGTGGGGACAGGCAGTGAAAAACTGTTTTTT. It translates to CSVGTGSEKLFF.

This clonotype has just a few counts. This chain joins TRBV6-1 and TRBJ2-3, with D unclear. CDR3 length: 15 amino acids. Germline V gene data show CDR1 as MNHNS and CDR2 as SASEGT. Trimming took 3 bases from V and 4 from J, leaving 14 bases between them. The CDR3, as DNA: TGTGCCAGCAGTGATTCGGGCTTGCCCCCAGATACGCAGTATTTT. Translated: CASSDSGLPPDTQYF.

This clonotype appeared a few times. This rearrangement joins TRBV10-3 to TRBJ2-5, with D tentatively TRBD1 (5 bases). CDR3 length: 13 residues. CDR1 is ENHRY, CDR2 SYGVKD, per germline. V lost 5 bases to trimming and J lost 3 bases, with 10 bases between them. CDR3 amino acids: CAISLSGKETQYF. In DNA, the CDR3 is TGTGCCATCAGTTTGTCAGGGAAAGAGACCCAGTACTTC.

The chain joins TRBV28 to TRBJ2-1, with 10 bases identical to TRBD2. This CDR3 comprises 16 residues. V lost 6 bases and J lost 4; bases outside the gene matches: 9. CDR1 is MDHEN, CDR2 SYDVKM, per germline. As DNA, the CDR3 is TGTGCCAGCAGGCCTGAGCGGGAGGGCCCTTACAATGAGCAGTTCTTC. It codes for CASRPEREGPYNEQFF.

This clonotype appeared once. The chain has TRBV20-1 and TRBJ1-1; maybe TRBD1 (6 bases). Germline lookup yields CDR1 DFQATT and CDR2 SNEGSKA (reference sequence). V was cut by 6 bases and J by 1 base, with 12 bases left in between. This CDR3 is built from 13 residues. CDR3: CSAQRGGNTEAFF. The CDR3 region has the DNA TGCAGTGCCCAGAGAGGGGGGAACACTGAAGCTTTCTTT.

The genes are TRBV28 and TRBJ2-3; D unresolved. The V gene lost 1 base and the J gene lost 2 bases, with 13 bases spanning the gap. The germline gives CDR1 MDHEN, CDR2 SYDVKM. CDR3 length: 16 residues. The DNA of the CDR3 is TGTGCCAGCAGTTTATTGGTCAGGTCCTCCACAGATACGCAGTATTTT. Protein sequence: CASSLLVRSSTDTQYF.

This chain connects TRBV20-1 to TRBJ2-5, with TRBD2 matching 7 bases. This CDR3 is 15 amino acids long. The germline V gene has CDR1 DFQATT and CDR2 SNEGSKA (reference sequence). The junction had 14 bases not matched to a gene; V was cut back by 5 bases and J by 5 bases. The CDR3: CSAPPRGVPRETQYF. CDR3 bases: TGCAGTGCTCCCCCACGGGGGGTTCCGAGGGAGACCCAGTACTTC.

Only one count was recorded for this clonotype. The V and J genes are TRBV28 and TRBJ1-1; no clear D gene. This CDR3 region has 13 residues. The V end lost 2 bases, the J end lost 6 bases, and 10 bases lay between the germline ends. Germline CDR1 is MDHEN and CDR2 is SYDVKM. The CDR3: CASSLGPVAEAFF. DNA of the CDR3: TGTGCCAGCAGTTTAGGTCCAGTGGCTGAAGCTTTCTTT. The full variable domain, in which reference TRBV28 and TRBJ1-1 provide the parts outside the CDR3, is DVKVTQSSRYLVKRTGEKVFLECVQDMDHENMFWYRQDPGLGLRLIYFSYDVKMKEKGDIPEGYSVSREKKERFSLILESASTNQTSMYLCASSLGPVAEAFFGQGTRLTVV.

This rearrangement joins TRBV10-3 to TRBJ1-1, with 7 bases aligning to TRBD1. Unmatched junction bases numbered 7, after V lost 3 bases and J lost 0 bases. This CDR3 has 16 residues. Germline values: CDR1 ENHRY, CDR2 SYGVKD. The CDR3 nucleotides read TGTGCCATCAGTGAATTTGGACAGGCGATGAACACTGAAGCTTTCTTT. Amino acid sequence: CAISEFGQAMNTEAFF.

The CDR3 coding sequence is TGTGCCAGCAGCCCGGGACAGGGGATACAAAATTCACCCCTCCACTTT. Protein sequence: CASSPGQGIQNSPLHF. V and J are TRBV7-8 and TRBJ1-6, with 10 bases aligning to TRBD1. This CDR3 is 16 amino acids long. With V trimmed by 5 bases and J by 7 bases, 8 bases remained unmatched. The V gene's germline CDR1 is SGHVS and CDR2 FQNEAQ. The whole variable domain, remainder taken from reference TRBV7-8 and TRBJ1-6, is GAGVSQSPRYKVAKRGQDVALRCDPISGHVSLFWYQQALGQGPEFLTYFQNEAQLDKSGLPSDRFFAERPEGSVSTLKIQRTQQEDSAVYLCASSPGQGIQNSPLHFGNGTRLTVT.

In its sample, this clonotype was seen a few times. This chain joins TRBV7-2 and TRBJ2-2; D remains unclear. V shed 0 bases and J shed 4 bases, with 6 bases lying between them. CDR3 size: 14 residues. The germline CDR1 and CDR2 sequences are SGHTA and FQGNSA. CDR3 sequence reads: CASSLAVGTGELFF. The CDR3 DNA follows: TGTGCCAGCAGCTTAGCGGTAGGCACCGGGGAGCTGTTTTTT. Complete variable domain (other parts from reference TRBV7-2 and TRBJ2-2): GAGVSQSPSNKVTEKGKDVELRCDPISGHTALYWYRQSLGQGLEFLIYFQGNSAPDKSGLPSDRFSAERTGGSVSTLTIQRTQQEDSAVYLCASSLAVGTGELFFGEGSRLTVL.

CDR3 in amino acids: CASSQDSGTPLYNEQFF. Here the CDR3 DNA reads TGCGCCAGCAGCCAAGATTCGGGGACTCCCCTCTACAATGAGCAGTTCTTC. The chain carries TRBV4-1 and TRBJ2-1, with D possibly TRBD2 on 6 matching bases. The V end was cut by 0 bases, the J end by 3 bases, with 15 bases between. CDR3 length: 17 residues. Germline V gene data show CDR1 as MGHRA and CDR2 as YSYEKL.

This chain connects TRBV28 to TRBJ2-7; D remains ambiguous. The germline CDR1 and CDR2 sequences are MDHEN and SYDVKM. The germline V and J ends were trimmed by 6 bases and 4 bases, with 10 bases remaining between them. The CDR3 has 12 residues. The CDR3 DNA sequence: TGTGCCAGCAGCCGCCTCTTTTACGAGCAGTACTTC. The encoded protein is CASSRLFYEQYF.

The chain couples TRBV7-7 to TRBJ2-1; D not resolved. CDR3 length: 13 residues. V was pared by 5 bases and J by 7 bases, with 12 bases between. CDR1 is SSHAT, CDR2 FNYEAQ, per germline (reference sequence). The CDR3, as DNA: TGTGCCAGCAGCCCCCGTCCCGGGAATGAGCAGTTCTTC. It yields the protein CASSPRPGNEQFF.

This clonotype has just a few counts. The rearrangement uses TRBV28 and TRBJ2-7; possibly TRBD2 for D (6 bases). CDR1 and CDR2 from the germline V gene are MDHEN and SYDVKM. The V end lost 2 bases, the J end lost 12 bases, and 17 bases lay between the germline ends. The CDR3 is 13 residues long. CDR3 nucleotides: TGTGCCAGCAGTTTAAAAGCCCCGGGACTCTCGTACTTC. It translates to CASSLKAPGLSYF.

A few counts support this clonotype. The CDR3 loop is CASCPQIYYNEQFF. As DNA, the CDR3 is TGTGCCAGCTGCCCCCAGATCTATTACAATGAGCAGTTCTTC. The chain links TRBV7-9 to TRBJ2-1; D unclear. In germline, CDR1 is SEHNR, CDR2 FQNEAQ (reference sequence). V was pared by 8 bases and J by 4 bases, with 15 bases between. The CDR3 is made up of 14 amino acids.

The CDR3: CASRSIRTTEAFF. The CDR3 DNA follows: TGTGCCAGCAGAAGTATTCGGACCACTGAAGCTTTCTTT. This rearrangement joins TRBV6-1 to TRBJ1-1; D gene uncertain. There are 13 residues in the CDR3. V was trimmed by 6 bases and J by 4 bases, leaving 12 bases between them. The V gene's germline CDR1 is MNHNS and CDR2 SASEGT.

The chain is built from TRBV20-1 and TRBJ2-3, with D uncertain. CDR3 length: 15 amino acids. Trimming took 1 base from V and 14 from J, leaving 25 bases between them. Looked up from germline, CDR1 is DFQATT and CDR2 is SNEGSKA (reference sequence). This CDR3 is CSARARRGEHRYAYF. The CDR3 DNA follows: TGCAGTGCTAGAGCCCGGCGCGGTGAGCACAGATACGCGTATTTT.

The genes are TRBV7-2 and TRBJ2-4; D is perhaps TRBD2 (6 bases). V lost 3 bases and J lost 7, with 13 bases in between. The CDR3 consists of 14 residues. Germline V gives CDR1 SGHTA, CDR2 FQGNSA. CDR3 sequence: CASSFGGMRNIQYF. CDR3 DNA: TGTGCCAGCAGCTTCGGCGGGATGAGGAACATTCAGTACTTC.

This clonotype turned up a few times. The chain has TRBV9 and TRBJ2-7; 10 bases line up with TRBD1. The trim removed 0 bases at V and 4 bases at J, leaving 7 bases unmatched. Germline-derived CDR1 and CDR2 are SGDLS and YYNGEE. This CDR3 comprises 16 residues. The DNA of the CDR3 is TGTGCCAGCAGCGTAGCCGAAGGACAGGGGGGATACGAGCAGTACTTC. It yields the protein CASSVAEGQGGYEQYF. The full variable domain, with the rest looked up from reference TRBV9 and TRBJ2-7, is DSGVTQTPKHLITATGQRVTLRCSPRSGDLSVYWYQQSLDQGLQFLIQYYNGEERAKGNILERFSAQQFPDLHSELNLSSLELGDSALYFCASSVAEGQGGYEQYFGPGTRLTVT.